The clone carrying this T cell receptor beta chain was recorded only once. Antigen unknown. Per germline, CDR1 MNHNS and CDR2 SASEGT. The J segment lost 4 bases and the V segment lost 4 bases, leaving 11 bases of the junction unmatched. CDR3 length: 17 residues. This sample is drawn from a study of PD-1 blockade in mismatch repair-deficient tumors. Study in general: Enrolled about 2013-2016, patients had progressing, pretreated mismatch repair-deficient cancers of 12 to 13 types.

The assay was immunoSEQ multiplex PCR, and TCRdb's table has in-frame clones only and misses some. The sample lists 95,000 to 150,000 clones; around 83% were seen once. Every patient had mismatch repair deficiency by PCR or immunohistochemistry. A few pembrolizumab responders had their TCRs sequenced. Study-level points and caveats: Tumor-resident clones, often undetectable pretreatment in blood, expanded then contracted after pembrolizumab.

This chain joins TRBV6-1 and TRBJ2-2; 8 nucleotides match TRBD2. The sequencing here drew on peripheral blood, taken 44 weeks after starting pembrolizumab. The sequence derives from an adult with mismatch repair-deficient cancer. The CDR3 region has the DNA TGTGCCAGCAGTGCCCTGATAGGACTAGCCGGCACCGGGGAGCTGTTTTTT. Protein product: CASSALIGLAGTGELFF.